This T cell receptor (beta chain) was sequenced in a study of blood T cell repertoires in COVID-19. At the level of the study: The United States, Italy and Spain supplied acute and convalescent COVID-19 samples. From T cells, B-cell-depleted T cells, or PBMCs came the material, which was cDNA or gDNA.

The V and J ends lost 0 bases and 0 bases respectively, with 16 bases between them. Per germline, CDR1 SGHRS and CDR2 YFSETQ. The CDR3 sequence is 18 residues long. In the source study's methods: For nucleated cells, counts were estimated from reference gene primer amplification. Profiled with immunoSEQ multiplex PCR; TCRdb holds only in-frame clones, not every one. V and J calls and clone size come straight from that table; D and trimming were deduced from the DNA. The data contain 100,000 to 150,000 clones, less than 90% of them singletons. The receptor comes from a man at least 80 years old with active or convalescent COVID-19. The V gene is TRBV5-1, the J gene TRBJ2-4; a weak D match, TRBD2 (6 bases). The sequenced sample was peripheral blood. The CDR3 DNA sequence: TGCGCCAGCAGCTTGGATCCAGGGAGGAGGGTAGCCAAAAACATTCAGTACTTC. This translates into CASSLDPGRRVAKNIQYF.